This T cell receptor (beta chain) originates from a study of blood T cells in healthy people across ages. Overall study: For every two T cells, template switching captured about one barcoded beta molecule. Study findings and constraints: Possibly, changes in expanded clonotypes were confounded because donor CMV status was unknown. Diversity was higher, and naive CD4+ cells more numerous, in long-lived donors than in aged donors.

The CDR3 is made up of 13 amino acids. The germline CDR1 and CDR2 sequences are DFQATT and SNEGSKA (reference sequence). Trimming removed 4 bases from V and 4 bases from J, with 10 bases in between. A J-beta primer mix and a sample-barcoded 5' primer were used in a second PCR of roughly 7 to 12 cycles. The authors tagged each cDNA molecule using a template-switch adaptor with 12 random nucleotides. TCRdb re-derived calls from the 5' RACE reads in MiXCR, one entry per CDR3 protein. Seen here are 850,000 to 1,000,000 distinct CDR3 sequences, 48% observed once, and the top ten hold 13%. This clonotype was counted a few times. The antigen remains unidentified.

The material sequenced was blood. The J gene is TRBJ2-2, the V gene TRBV20-1; D gene ambiguous. The sequence was obtained from a young man in good health. CDR3 protein: CSATETGTGELFF. As DNA, the CDR3 is TGCAGTGCTACCGAAACTGGCACCGGGGAGCTGTTTTTT.